The 9 T cell receptor beta chains below all came from one sample that was sequenced in a study of blood T cells in healthy people across ages. Next came a second PCR, run for roughly 6 to 11 cycles, which used a sample-barcoded 5' primer along with a J-beta primer mix. TCRdb re-called the 5' RACE reads through MiXCR, storing one row per CDR3 protein. This table holds about 640,000 distinct CDR3 sequences, about 53% found once. Material for sequencing was blood. Receptors were obtained from a man between 60 and 75 years old in good health.

The V call is TRBV15, the J call TRBJ1-2; tentatively, D is TRBD1 (6 bases). Germline CDR1 LNHNV, CDR2 YYDKDF (reference sequence). The V end lost 4 bases, the J end lost 6 bases, and 18 bases lay between the germline ends. The CDR3 covers 15 residues. The CDR3 is CATSTRGRGPDGYTF. The CDR3 DNA reads as TGTGCCACCAGCACCCGGGGCAGGGGACCGGATGGCTACACCTTC.

J is TRBJ1-1 and V is TRBV9, with 7 bases identical to TRBD1. Germline-derived CDR1 and CDR2 are SGDLS and YYNGEE. CDR3 length equals 14 residues. V lost 1 base, J lost 2 bases, and 2 bases stayed unmatched. In DNA form, the CDR3 reads TGTGCCAGCAGCGTAACAGGGGAAAACACTGAAGCTTTCTTT. This gives the protein CASSVTGENTEAFF.

V and J are TRBV6-1 and TRBJ2-7; 9 positions match TRBD1. The V gene's germline CDR1 is MNHNS and CDR2 SASEGT. The CDR3 is made up of 16 amino acids. V lost 5 bases, J lost 3 bases, and 11 bases stayed unmatched. CDR3 coding DNA: TGTGCCAGCAGTATACGGTCCGGGACAGGGTACTACGAGCAGTACTTC. This sequence encodes CASSIRSGTGYYEQYF.

V gene TRBV2 combines with J gene TRBJ2-1; tentatively, D is TRBD2 (5 bases). Germline V CDR1 and CDR2: SNHLY, FYNNEI. There are 13 residues in the CDR3. Between the trimmed V and J ends, which lost 4 bases and 9 bases, there was a span of 13 bases. The CDR3: CASSGWTAGEQFF. CDR3 nucleotides: TGTGCCAGCAGTGGTTGGACGGCGGGTGAGCAGTTCTTC.

The chain couples TRBV10-3 to TRBJ2-5; a weak D match, TRBD1 (6 bases). Germline V gene data show CDR1 as ENHRY and CDR2 as SYGVKD. The ends were cut back, 2 bases at V and 9 bases at J, with 13 bases in the middle. CDR3 length: 13 amino acids. The chain's CDR3 is CAISEGQISPQYF. In nucleotides, the CDR3 is TGTGCCATCAGTGAGGGACAGATCTCGCCCCAGTACTTC.

This chain uses TRBV7-9 with TRBJ2-5, with 7 bases that match TRBD1. Losses at the gene ends were 5 bases for V and 4 bases for J; bases not matched to a gene: 10. CDR1 SEHNR and CDR2 FQNEAQ come from the germline V gene (reference sequence). The CDR3 extends over 15 amino acids. DNA for the CDR3: TGTGCCAGCAGCCGGACAGGCGGCGCGGTAGAGACCCAGTACTTC. Its protein is CASSRTGGAVETQYF.

This clonotype was observed a few times. The J gene is TRBJ2-7, the V gene TRBV20-1, with D possibly matching TRBD1 (5 bases). The CDR3 contains 13 residues. V gave up 3 bases and J gave up 1 base, with 10 bases separating them. Looked up from germline, CDR1 is DFQATT and CDR2 is SNEGSKA (reference sequence). The CDR3, as DNA: TGCAGTGCTAGGGACCCAGGGTCCTACGAGCAGTACTTC. Its translation: CSARDPGSYEQYF.

This clonotype has only one observation. The chain carries TRBV4-2 and TRBJ2-3, with a possible D match to TRBD2 (6 bases). CDR1 and CDR2 from the germline V gene are LGHNA and YNFKEQ. Trimming removed 4 bases from V and 1 base from J, with 12 bases in between. The CDR3 runs 15 residues. CDR3 in amino acids: CASSLGGVRTDTQYF. CDR3 DNA: TGTGCCAGCAGCCTGGGCGGGGTCCGCACAGATACGCAGTATTTT.

The chain joins TRBV20-1 to TRBJ2-1; 13 bases agree with TRBD2. Germline V CDR1 and CDR2: DFQATT, SNEGSKA (reference sequence). The CDR3 consists of 18 residues. V shed 0 bases, J shed 5 bases, and the junction held 10 bases outside the gene matches. As DNA, the CDR3 is TGCAGTGCTAGAGATCAGTGGGTGGGACTAGCGGGGAACAATGAGCAGTTCTTC. Translating gives CSARDQWVGLAGNNEQFF.